The 19 T cell receptor beta chains reported below all come from one sample, sequenced in a study of blood T cells in healthy people across ages. A J-beta primer mix and a sample-barcoded 5' primer were used in a second PCR of about 7 to 12 cycles. MiXCR was run by TCRdb on the 5' RACE reads, yielding one entry per CDR3 protein. The sample lists about 780,000 distinct CDR3 sequences; 55% to 65% were seen once. Sample: blood. These receptor sequences come from a man aged 25-45 years in good health.

The chain carries TRBV7-8 and TRBJ2-4, with TRBD1 as a possible D gene (5 bases). The DNA end is more similar to TRBJ2-5, so the J call may be wrong. The CDR3 sequence is 14 residues long. Germline values: CDR1 SGHVS, CDR2 FQNEAQ. This CDR3 is CASSLARGAETQYF. Here the CDR3 DNA reads TGTGCCAGCAGCTTAGCGCGTGGGGCAGAGACCCAGTACTTC.

The genes are TRBV9 and TRBJ2-2, with TRBD1 identical over 8 bases. J was trimmed by 4 bases and V by 3 bases; bases with no gene match: 11. This CDR3 contains 17 residues. From germline, CDR1 is SGDLS and CDR2 YYNGEE. CDR3 in amino acids: CASSGNTGGTVTGELFF. As DNA, the CDR3 is TGTGCCAGCAGCGGAAATACAGGGGGGACGGTCACCGGGGAGCTGTTTTTT.

With respect to this clonotype: One end of the junction is discordant with germline, which a read error may explain. The CDR3, as DNA: TGTAGTGCTAGGAAAGGGACGAACACTGAAGCTTTCTTT. Protein product: CSARKGTNTEAFF. The V and J genes are TRBV20-1 and TRBJ1-1; a possible D gene is TRBD1 (5 bases). Germline V gene data show CDR1 as DFQATT and CDR2 as SNEGSKA (reference sequence). The length of the CDR3 is 13 residues.

V usage is TRBV20-1 and J usage is TRBJ2-1, with 12 bases aligning to TRBD1. The germline gives CDR1 DFQATT, CDR2 SNEGSKA (reference sequence). Trimming removed 6 bases from V and 8 bases from J; junction bases left unmatched: 17. CDR3 size: 17 residues. CDR3 DNA: TGCAGTGCCGATCCGGGACAGGGGGCAGCAGCGTTCTATGAGCAGTTCTTC. Translation: CSADPGQGAAAFYEQFF.

The CDR3 spells CAISDGQYTSSGNTIYF. The CDR3 DNA reads TGTGCCATCAGTGACGGACAGTACACCAGCTCTGGAAACACCATATATTTT. The V and J genes are TRBV10-3 and TRBJ1-3; possible D gene TRBD1, 6 bases. The CDR3 covers 17 residues. CDR1 is ENHRY and CDR2 is SYGVKD in the germline V gene. Trimming left V 3 bases short and J 0 bases short, with 15 bases between.

This clonotype appeared a single time. The chain uses TRBV28 and TRBJ2-1; TRBD1 matches at 8 bases. This CDR3 has 13 amino acids. The V gene end was trimmed by 8 bases and the J gene end by 6 bases; junction bases not matched to a gene: 6. The V gene's germline CDR1 is MDHEN and CDR2 SYDVKM. The CDR3 loop reads CASGQGGRNEQFF. The CDR3 DNA is TGTGCCAGCGGACAGGGAGGTCGCAATGAGCAGTTCTTC.

In this sample, this clonotype turned up a few times. The rearrangement uses TRBV3-1 and TRBJ2-1; D is undetermined. Germline assignment: CDR1 LGHDT and CDR2 YNNKEL (reference sequence). CDR3 size: 15 residues. With 0 bases removed from V and 0 bases from J, the gap between germline ends came to 6 bases. The CDR3, as DNA: TGTGCCAGCAGCCAAGAAAGAATCTCCTACAATGAGCAGTTCTTC. This encodes CASSQERISYNEQFF.

This clonotype was recorded a few times. The chain links TRBV12-3 or TRBV12-4 to TRBJ1-2, with D unresolved. With 7 bases removed from V and 1 base from J, the gap between germline ends came to 16 bases. There are 15 residues in the CDR3. The CDR3 loop reads CASTGGRTYNYGYTF. The CDR3 DNA is TGTGCCAGCACCGGAGGCCGGACTTATAACTATGGCTACACCTTC.

The V and J genes are TRBV10-3 and TRBJ2-5; D gene ambiguous. V was pared by 0 bases and J by 1 base, with 9 bases between. CDR1 and CDR2 from the germline V gene are ENHRY and SYGVKD. There are 15 residues in the CDR3. CDR3 region: CAISESAAVQETQYF. As DNA, the CDR3 is TGTGCCATCAGTGAGTCGGCGGCAGTCCAAGAGACCCAGTACTTC.

A remark on this clonotype: At one end, the junction sequence differs from germline, possibly due to a read error. The rearrangement uses TRBV7-7 and TRBJ2-5, with TRBD1 identical over 8 bases. The J call may be incorrect, as the DNA end agrees better with TRBJ2-7. CDR3 length equals 14 residues. CDR1 is SSHAT and CDR2 is FNYEAQ in the germline V gene (reference sequence). The CDR3 here is CVSSKDRVGGEQYF. Written as DNA, the CDR3 is TGTGTCAGCAGCAAGGACAGGGTGGGCGGCGAGCAGTACTTC.

The chain recombines TRBV20-1 with TRBJ2-7; D assignment may be TRBD1 or TRBD2 (5 bases each). Trimming shortened V by 0 bases and J by 4 bases, and 7 bases separated the two germline ends. The CDR3 runs to 12 residues. The germline V gene has CDR1 DFQATT and CDR2 SNEGSKA (reference sequence). The CDR3 loop is CSARDGGYEQYF. The CDR3, as DNA: TGCAGTGCTAGAGATGGGGGATACGAGCAGTACTTC.

The gene calls are TRBV12-3 or TRBV12-4 and TRBJ1-3, with D perhaps matching TRBD1 (6 bases). Trimming took 6 bases from V and 8 from J, leaving 14 bases between them. This CDR3 comprises 13 residues. CDR3 sequence: CASSHGGADTIYF. The CDR3 bases are TGTGCCAGCAGCCATGGGGGGGCGGACACCATATATTTT.

This clonotype occurred once. The chain employs TRBV7-9 and TRBJ2-7; 10 bases match TRBD1. Germline V gene sequence: CDR1 SEHNR, CDR2 FQNEAQ (reference sequence). CDR3 size: 16 residues. J gave up 3 bases and V 5 bases, and 10 bases lay outside the gene matches. The CDR3, as DNA: TGTGCCAGCAGCCACCGACCCGGGACAGGGGTCTACGAGCAGTACTTC. It specifies CASSHRPGTGVYEQYF.

The chain recombines TRBV4-2 with TRBJ2-1, with 9 bases fitting TRBD2. The CDR3 totals 16 residues. Trimming cost V 4 bases and J 5 bases; bases outside gene matches: 9. Germline CDR1 LGHNA, CDR2 YNFKEQ. CDR3 in amino acids: CASSPETSGLNNEQFF. The CDR3 coding sequence is TGTGCCAGCAGCCCCGAGACTAGCGGTCTAAACAATGAGCAGTTCTTC.

V gene TRBV10-2 combines with J gene TRBJ1-2; D uncertain. CDR3 length: 14 residues. Germline V lookup: CDR1 WSHSY, CDR2 SAAADI. The V gene lost 4 bases and the J gene lost 8 bases, with 17 bases spanning the gap. CDR3 sequence reads: CASSVENLGSGYTF. The DNA of the CDR3 is TGCGCCAGCAGTGTAGAAAATTTGGGTTCCGGCTACACCTTC.

There are a few counts of this clonotype. The genes are TRBV4-3 and TRBJ2-3, with D tentatively TRBD1 or TRBD2 (5 bases each). Germline values: CDR1 LGHNA, CDR2 YSLEER. The CDR3 length is 13 residues. Trimming pared 3 bases from V and 5 bases from J, leaving 9 bases between. For the CDR3, the DNA is TGCGCCAGCAGCCAGGGGGTTCGAGATACGCAGTATTTT. It translates to CASSQGVRDTQYF.

The chain links TRBV11-3 to TRBJ2-5; D uncertain. The end of the DNA fits TRBJ2-7 better, so the J call may be wrong. This CDR3 has 13 residues. Germline loops: CDR1 SGHNT, CDR2 YENEEA. CDR3 nucleotide sequence: TGTGCCAGCAGCTTAGATCCAAGATACGAGCAGTACTTC. As protein: CASSLDPRYEQYF.

The V and J genes are TRBV28 and TRBJ1-2, with 9 bases that match TRBD1. In germline, CDR1 is MDHEN, CDR2 SYDVKM. The ends lost 5 bases at V and 5 bases at J; junction bases unmatched: 9. The CDR3 length is 15 residues. As DNA, the CDR3 is TGTGCCAGCAGTGGATGGAGGGACAGGGATTATGGCTACACCTTC. It yields the protein CASSGWRDRDYGYTF.

V and J are TRBV4-3 and TRBJ2-1; D unresolved. With 4 bases removed from V and 6 bases from J, the gap between germline ends came to 19 bases. Germline V gene sequence: CDR1 LGHNA, CDR2 YSLEER. This CDR3 has 16 residues. Written as DNA, the CDR3 is TGCGCCAGCAGCCCCTTTGGTGAGCGCGTGGGCAATGAGCAGTTCTTC. Protein sequence: CASSPFGERVGNEQFF.